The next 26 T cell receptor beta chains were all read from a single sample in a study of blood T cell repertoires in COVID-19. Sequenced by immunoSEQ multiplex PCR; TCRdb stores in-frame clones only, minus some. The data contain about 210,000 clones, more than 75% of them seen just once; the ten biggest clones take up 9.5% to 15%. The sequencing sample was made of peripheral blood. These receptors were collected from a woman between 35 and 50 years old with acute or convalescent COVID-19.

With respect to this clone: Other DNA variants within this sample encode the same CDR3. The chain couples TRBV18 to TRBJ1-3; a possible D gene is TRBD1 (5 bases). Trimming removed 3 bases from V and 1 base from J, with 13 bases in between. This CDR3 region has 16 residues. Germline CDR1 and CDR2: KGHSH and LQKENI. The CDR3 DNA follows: TGTGCCAGCTCACCGACCTTAACAGGATCTGGAAACACCATATATTTT. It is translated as CASSPTLTGSGNTIYF. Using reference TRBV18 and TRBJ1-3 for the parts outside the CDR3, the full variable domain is NAGVMQNPRHLVRRRGQEARLRCSPMKGHSHVYWYRQLPEEGLKFMVYLQKENIIDESGMPKERFSAEFPKEGPSILRIQQVVRGDSAAYFCASSPTLTGSGNTIYFGEGSWLTVV.

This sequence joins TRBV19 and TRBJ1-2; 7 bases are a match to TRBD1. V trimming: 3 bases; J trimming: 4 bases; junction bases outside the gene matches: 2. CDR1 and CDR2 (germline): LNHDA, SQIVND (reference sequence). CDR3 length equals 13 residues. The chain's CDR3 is CASSMTGLYGYTF. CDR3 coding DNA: TGTGCCAGTAGTATGACAGGGCTCTATGGCTACACCTTC.

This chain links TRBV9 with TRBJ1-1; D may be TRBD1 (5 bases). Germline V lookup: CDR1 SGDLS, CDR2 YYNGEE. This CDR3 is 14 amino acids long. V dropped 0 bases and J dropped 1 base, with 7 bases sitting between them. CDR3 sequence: CASSVVGQNTEAFF. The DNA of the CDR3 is TGTGCCAGCAGCGTAGTGGGGCAGAACACTGAAGCTTTCTTT.

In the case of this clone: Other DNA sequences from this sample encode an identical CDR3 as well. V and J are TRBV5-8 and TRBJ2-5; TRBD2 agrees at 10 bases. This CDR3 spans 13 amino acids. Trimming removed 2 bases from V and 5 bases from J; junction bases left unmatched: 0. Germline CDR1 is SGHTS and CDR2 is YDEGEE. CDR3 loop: CASSLAGGETQYF. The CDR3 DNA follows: TGTGCCAGCAGCTTAGCGGGAGGGGAGACCCAGTACTTC.

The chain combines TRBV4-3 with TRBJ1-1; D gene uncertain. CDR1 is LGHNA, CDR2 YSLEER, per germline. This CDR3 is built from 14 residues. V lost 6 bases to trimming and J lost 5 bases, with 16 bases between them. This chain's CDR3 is CASSLSRSGTEAFF. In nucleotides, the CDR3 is TGCGCCAGCAGTTTATCTAGAAGTGGAACTGAAGCTTTCTTT.

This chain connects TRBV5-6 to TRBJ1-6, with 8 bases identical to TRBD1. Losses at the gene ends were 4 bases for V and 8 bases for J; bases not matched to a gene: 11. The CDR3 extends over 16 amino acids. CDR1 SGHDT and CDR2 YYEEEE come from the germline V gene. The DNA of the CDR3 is TGTGCCAGCAGCATACCAGGGGGCGCGGGTTATTCACCCCTCCACTTT. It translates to CASSIPGGAGYSPLHF.

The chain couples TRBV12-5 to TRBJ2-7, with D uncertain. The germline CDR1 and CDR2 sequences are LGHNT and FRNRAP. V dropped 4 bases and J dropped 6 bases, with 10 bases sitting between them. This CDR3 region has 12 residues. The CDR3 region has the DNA TGTGCTAGTGGTTCCGGCGGCGCCGAGCAGTACTTC. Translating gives CASGSGGAEQYF.

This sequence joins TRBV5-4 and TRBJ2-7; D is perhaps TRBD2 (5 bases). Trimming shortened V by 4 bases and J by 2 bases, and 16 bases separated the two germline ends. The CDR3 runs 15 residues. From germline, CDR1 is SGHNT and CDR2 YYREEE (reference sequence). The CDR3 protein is CASSPSVSETYEQYF. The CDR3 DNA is TGTGCCAGCAGCCCGAGTGTTAGCGAGACCTACGAGCAGTACTTC.

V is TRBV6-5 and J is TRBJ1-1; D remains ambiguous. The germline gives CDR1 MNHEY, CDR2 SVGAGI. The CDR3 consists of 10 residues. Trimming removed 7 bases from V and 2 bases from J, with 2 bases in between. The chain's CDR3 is CASTNTEAFF. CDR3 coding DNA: TGTGCCAGCACTAACACTGAAGCTTTCTTT.

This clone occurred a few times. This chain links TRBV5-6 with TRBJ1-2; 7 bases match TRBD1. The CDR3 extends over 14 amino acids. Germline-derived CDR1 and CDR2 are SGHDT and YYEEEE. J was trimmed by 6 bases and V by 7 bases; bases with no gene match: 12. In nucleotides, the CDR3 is TGTGCCAGCCTGGAACAGGGGTTGGGTGATGGCTACACCTTC. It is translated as CASLEQGLGDGYTF.

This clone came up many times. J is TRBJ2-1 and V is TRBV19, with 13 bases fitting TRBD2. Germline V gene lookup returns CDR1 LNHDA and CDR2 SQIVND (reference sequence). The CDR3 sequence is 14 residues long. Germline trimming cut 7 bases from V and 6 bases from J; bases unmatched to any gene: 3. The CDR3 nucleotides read TGTGCCAGTACCAGGACTAGCGGGAGCAATGAGCAGTTCTTC. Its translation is CASTRTSGSNEQFF.

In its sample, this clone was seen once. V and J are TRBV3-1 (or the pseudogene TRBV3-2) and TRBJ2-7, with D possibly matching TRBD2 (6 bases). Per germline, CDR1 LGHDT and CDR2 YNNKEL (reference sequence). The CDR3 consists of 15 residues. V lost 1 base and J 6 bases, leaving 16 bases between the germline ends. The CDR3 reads CASSQGSGTGSEQYF. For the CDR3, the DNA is TGTGCCAGCAGCCAAGGTTCCGGGACTGGATCCGAGCAGTACTTC.

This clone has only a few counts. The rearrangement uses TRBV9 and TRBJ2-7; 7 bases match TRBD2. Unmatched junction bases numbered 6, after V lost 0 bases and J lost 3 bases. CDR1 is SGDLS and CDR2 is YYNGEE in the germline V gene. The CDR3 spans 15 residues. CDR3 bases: TGTGCCAGCAGCGTAGTATCCGGGGGGATCTACGAGCAGTACTTC. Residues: CASSVVSGGIYEQYF.

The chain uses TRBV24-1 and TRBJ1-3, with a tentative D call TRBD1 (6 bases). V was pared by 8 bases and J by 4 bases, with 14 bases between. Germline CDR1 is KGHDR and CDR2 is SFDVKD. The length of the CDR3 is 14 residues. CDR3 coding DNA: TGTGCCACCACCCTCAGGGGCGTGGGAAACACCATATATTTT. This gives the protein CATTLRGVGNTIYF.

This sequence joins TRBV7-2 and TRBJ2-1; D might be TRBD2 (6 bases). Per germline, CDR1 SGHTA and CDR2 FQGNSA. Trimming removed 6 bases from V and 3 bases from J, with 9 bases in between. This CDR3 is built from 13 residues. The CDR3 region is CASRGGVYNEQFF. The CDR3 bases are TGTGCCAGCAGGGGGGGAGTCTACAATGAGCAGTTCTTC.

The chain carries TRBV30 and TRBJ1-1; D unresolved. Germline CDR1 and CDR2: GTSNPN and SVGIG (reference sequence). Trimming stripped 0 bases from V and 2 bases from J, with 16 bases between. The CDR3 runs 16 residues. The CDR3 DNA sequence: TGTGCCTGGAGTGTAAATGTTTTTAGAGGTAACACTGAAGCTTTCTTT. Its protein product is CAWSVNVFRGNTEAFF.

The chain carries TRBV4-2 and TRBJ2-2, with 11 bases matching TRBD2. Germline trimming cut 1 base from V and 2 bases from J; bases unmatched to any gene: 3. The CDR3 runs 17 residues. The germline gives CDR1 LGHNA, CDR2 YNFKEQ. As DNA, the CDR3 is TGTGCCAGCAGCCAAGGAACTAGCGGGGGTAACACCGGGGAGCTGTTTTTT. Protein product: CASSQGTSGGNTGELFF.

CDR3 in amino acids: CSVGQQISYNEQFF. DNA for the CDR3: TGCAGCGTTGGACAGCAAATCTCCTACAATGAGCAGTTCTTC. The rearrangement uses TRBV29-1 and TRBJ2-1, with D tentatively TRBD1 (5 bases). Germline V gene lookup returns CDR1 SQVTM and CDR2 ANQGSEA. The CDR3 has 14 amino acids. Trimming took 4 bases from V and 0 from J, leaving 10 bases between them.

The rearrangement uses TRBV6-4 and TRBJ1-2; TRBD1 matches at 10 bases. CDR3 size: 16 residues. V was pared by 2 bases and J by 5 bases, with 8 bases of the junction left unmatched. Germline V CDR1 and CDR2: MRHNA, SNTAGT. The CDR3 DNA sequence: TGTGCCAGCAGTGACGTGACAGGGGGCTCTCGTTATGGCTACACCTTC. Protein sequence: CASSDVTGGSRYGYTF.

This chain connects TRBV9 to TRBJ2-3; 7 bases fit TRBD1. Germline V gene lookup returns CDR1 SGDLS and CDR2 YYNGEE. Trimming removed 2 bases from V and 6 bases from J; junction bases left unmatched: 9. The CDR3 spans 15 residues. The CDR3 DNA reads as TGTGCCAGCAGCGTTACGAGGGGGCCGCCGGATACGCAGTATTTT. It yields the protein CASSVTRGPPDTQYF.

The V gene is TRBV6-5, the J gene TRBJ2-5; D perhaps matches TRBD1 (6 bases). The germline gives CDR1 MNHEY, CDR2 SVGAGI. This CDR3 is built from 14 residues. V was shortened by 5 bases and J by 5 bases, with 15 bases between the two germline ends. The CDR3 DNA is TGTGCCAGCAGTCGAACAGGGACATTGGAGACCCAGTACTTC. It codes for CASSRTGTLETQYF.

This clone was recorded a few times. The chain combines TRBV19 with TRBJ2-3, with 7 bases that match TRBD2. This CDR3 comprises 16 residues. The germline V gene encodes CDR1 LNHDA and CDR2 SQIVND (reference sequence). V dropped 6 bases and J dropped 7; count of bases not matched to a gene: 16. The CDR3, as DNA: TGTGCCAGTAGGGACCAGCAGGGAGGGGCTCTCCATACGCAGTATTTT. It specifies CASRDQQGGALHTQYF.

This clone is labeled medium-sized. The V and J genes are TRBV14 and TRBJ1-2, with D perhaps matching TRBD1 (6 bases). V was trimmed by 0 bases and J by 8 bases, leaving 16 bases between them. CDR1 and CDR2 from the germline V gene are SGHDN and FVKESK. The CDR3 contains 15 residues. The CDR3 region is CASSQDRGPLEGYTF. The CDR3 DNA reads TGTGCCAGCAGCCAAGACAGGGGACCCCTTGAGGGCTACACCTTC.

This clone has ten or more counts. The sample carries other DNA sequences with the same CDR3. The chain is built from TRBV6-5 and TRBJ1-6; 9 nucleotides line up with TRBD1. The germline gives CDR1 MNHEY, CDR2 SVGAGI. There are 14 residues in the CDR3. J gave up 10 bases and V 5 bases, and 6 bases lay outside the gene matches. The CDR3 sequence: CASSQTGGRSPLHF. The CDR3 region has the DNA TGTGCCAGCAGTCAAACAGGGGGCAGGTCACCCCTCCACTTT.

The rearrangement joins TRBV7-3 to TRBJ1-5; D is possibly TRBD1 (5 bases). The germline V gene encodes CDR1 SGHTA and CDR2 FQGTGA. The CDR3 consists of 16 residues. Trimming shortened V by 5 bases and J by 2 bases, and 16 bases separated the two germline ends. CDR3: CASSPRGGMGNQPQHF. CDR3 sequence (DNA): TGTGCCAGCAGCCCCCGGGGGGGAATGGGCAATCAGCCCCAGCATTTT.

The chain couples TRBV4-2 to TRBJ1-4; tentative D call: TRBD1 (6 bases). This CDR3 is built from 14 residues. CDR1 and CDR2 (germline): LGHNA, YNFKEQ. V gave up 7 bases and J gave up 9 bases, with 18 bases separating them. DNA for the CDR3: TGTGCCAGCATCAAAAGTGGGGGCGAAAAAAAACTGTTTTTT. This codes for CASIKSGGEKKLFF.